This T cell receptor beta chain was identified during a study of vaccination and CD4 T cells after COVID-19. Overall study context: Mild disease affected nine convalescent patients and severe disease one, all SARS-CoV-2 positive by nasal swab PCR. Convalescent cases consisted of six males and four females, of whom two were Hispanic. Every participant had a vaccine, which was either BNT162b2 or mRNA-1273, given in two doses.

TCRdb re-analysed the PCR reads in MiXCR, keeping a single row per CDR3 protein. The sample contains about 15,000 distinct CDR3 sequences, less than 70% of which appear only once. The CDR3 is 14 amino acids. Trimming shortened V by 3 bases and J by 0 bases, and 3 bases separated the two germline ends. Germline V gene lookup returns CDR1 SGHTA and CDR2 FQGTGA. PCR positivity was dated March to December 2020, before US Alpha, Beta and Delta variants. This receptor was taken from a human donor who had recovered from COVID-19. The gene calls are TRBV7-3 and TRBJ2-6; D is uncertain. The sequencing here drew on CD4+ T cells from blood, taken after SARS-CoV-2 vaccination. The CDR3 spells CASSFYSGANVLTF. CDR3 DNA: TGTGCCAGCAGCTTCTACTCTGGGGCCAACGTCCTGACTTTC.